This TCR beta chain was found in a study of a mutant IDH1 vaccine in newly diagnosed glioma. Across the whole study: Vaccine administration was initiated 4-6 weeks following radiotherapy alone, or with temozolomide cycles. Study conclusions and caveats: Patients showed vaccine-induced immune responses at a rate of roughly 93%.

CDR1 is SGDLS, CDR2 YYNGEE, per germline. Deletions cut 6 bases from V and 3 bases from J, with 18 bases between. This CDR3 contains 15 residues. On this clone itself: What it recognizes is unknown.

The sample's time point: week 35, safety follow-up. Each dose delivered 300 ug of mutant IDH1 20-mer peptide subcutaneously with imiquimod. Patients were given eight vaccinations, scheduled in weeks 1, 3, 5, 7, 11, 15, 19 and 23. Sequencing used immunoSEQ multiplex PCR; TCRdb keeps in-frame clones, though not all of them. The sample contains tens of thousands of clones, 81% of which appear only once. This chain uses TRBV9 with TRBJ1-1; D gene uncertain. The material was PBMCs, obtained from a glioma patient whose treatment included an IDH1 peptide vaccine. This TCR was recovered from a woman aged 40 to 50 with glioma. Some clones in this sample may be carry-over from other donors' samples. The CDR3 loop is CASNKAGGIDTEAFF. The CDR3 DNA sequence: TGTGCCAGCAACAAAGCTGGAGGGATCGACACTGAAGCTTTCTTT. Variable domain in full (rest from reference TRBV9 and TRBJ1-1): DSGVTQTPKHLITATGQRVTLRCSPRSGDLSVYWYQQSLDQGLQFLIQYYNGEERAKGNILERFSAQQFPDLHSELNLSSLELGDSALYFCASNKAGGIDTEAFFGQGTRLTVV.